This T cell receptor beta chain emerged from a study of TIL therapy for anti-PD-1-resistant metastatic lung cancer (dated by TCRdb to about 2021). Study-level background: Before any PD-1/PD-L1 blockade was given, tumors were harvested, nivolumab was then administered, and patients who progressed went on to receive lymphodepletion, an infusion of expanded TIL, and IL-2. T cell receptor beta sequencing of tumor and peripheral blood was used to follow clonotypes across the tumor, the expanded TIL product and serial blood samples. Most of the cohort had lung adenocarcinoma, several tumors were EGFR-mutant and two were ALK-rearranged, and half of the patients were current or former smokers. A median non-synonymous tumor mutation burden of under 1.9 mutations per megabase was determined across the cohort by whole-exome sequencing. A median age of around 54 years (range about 38-75) and a median tumor PD-L1 proportion score of approximately 6.1% were recorded among enrolled patients.

Using bias-controlled multiplex PCR with the immunoSEQ v3 hsTCRB kit, the TCR beta CDR3 regions were amplified from genomic DNA. TCR libraries were sequenced on an Illumina NextSeq 500 to approximately 2 million read pairs for survey level or roughly 4.5-6 million for deep level. For the original study's pipeline: Clonality was reported by immunoSEQ Analyzer software, which also assigned V, D and J genes and filtered out non-productive sequences. Repertoires of infused TIL and blood were compared using productive Simpson clonality and the Morisita overlap index of productive TRB rearrangements. Absolute clonotype counts in blood were estimated as lymphocyte count times CD3+ fraction times the clone's productive frequency. TCRdb holds this immuneACCESS table with in-frame rearrangements only. Some clones are missing; in checked studies, unresolved V genes explain under half, and the rest has no known cause. That table is the source of V, J and clone size, and D and trimming were worked out from the DNA. The sample table records 36,000 or so clones; about 73% of these occur just once. The ten largest clones add up to over 5.5% of the sample.

The sample's time point label, in plain terms: pre-treatment sample, taken before nivolumab and TIL therapy. Adults with stage 4 NSCLC were enrolled in a dual-center phase I trial from 2017 to early 2020. The samples were drawn from an open-label, single-arm phase I trial testing tumor-infiltrating lymphocyte therapy combined with nivolumab in advanced non-small cell lung cancer. Mononuclear cells from blood collected in EDTA tubes were isolated on a Ficoll gradient and snap-frozen as pellets, and DNA was then extracted using a Qiagen mini-prep kit. As regards this clone: It has no known antigen specificity. Per-base qualities were not stored, and no clone one base away is much larger.

Points the paper makes about the study in general: Infused TIL clonotypes partially replaced the baseline peripheral repertoire then decayed over months, with no apparent association between persistence and response. The cohort was highly selected, with more treatment-naive, never-smoker and oncogene-addicted patients than typical, limiting generalizability. The study protocol defined all tumor marker inferences as exploratory.

Germline trimming: 7 bases from V, 3 bases from J; junction bases outside gene matches: 8. According to the germline V gene (reference sequence), CDR1 reads GTSNPN and CDR2 reads SVGIG. The CDR3 sequence holds 14 residues, the cysteine and phenylalanine included. Of all the DNA, just the CDR3 is kept, 42 bases in frame from base 1. Material: blood, obtained at baseline. This clonotype was sampled from a person between 25 and 79 years old with non-small cell lung cancer. This chain joins TRBV30 to TRBJ2-5; 10 middle bases align to TRBD1. CDR3 protein: CASRPGQGKETQYF. The DNA sequence is as follows: TGTGCCTCCAGACCGGGACAGGGGAAAGAGACCCAGTACTTC.